The 15 T cell receptor beta chains below all came from one sample that was sequenced in a study of T-cell reconstitution after alpha-beta-depleted transplantation in children (dated by TCRdb to about 2016). The library was prepared using PCR. Sequencing relied on an Illumina HiSeq 2500. To normalize quantification of the TCRbeta repertoire, the TCR libraries were built with molecular barcoding that relied on unique molecular identifiers. TCRdb reprocessed the public reads (quality trimming at Q25 with fastp, clone calling with MiXCR) and kept in-frame beta chains. Each CDR3 protein gets just one entry, which takes the most common genes and DNA from the rows behind it. The sample contains under 300,000 distinct CDR3 sequences, approximately 9.9% of them found a single time. The ten largest clones take up 5.1% of the sample. Sequencing was performed on PBMCs from the stem cell graft donor, taken from the stem cell graft. All receptors come from a human donor who donated a stem cell graft to a child with SCID.

This clonotype was counted at least ten times. The rearrangement joins TRBV27 to TRBJ1-5; a possible D gene is TRBD1 (6 bases). CDR1 MNHEY and CDR2 SMNVEV come from the germline V gene (reference sequence). V lost 1 base to trimming and J lost 2 bases, with 12 bases between them. The CDR3 is made up of 16 amino acids. CDR3 residues: CASSLFGGRGNQPQHF. The DNA of the CDR3 is TGTGCCAGCAGTTTATTCGGGGGGCGCGGCAATCAGCCCCAGCATTTT.

This clonotype was detected ten times or more. V gene TRBV20-1 combines with J gene TRBJ1-1, with D possibly matching TRBD1 (5 bases). This CDR3 has 14 amino acids. Germline CDR1 DFQATT, CDR2 SNEGSKA (reference sequence). Deletions cut 0 bases from V and 3 bases from J, with 11 bases between. This CDR3 reads CSARDQGPDTEAFF. The DNA of the CDR3 is TGCAGTGCTAGAGATCAGGGCCCGGACACTGAAGCTTTCTTT.

This clonotype appeared many times. CDR3: CASSDRDRGEGTEAFF. The CDR3 DNA reads as TGTGCCAGCAGCGATCGGGACAGGGGAGAAGGGACTGAAGCTTTCTTT. This chain links TRBV6-1 with TRBJ1-1, with 10 bases that match TRBD1. The CDR3 is 16 residues long. Germline CDR1 reads MNHNS; CDR2 reads SASEGT. The V and J ends lost 6 bases and 5 bases, in that order; junction bases with no gene match: 12.

This clonotype was detected ten times or more. V usage is TRBV2 and J usage is TRBJ2-1, with 8 positions matching TRBD1. CDR1 is SNHLY and CDR2 is FYNNEI in the germline V gene. CDR3 length equals 14 residues. Trimming removed 11 bases from V and 9 bases from J; junction bases left unmatched: 15. The CDR3 loop is CASKGQAAGSEQFF. CDR3 in DNA: TGTGCCTCAAAGGGACAGGCGGCAGGGTCTGAGCAGTTCTTC.

This clonotype was recorded at least ten times. The chain carries TRBV20-1 and TRBJ1-5; D is perhaps TRBD1 (6 bases). CDR3 size: 13 residues. Germline CDR1 and CDR2: DFQATT and SNEGSKA (reference sequence). Trimming took off 6 bases at V and 7 bases at J, with 16 bases between the two ends. CDR3 bases: TGCAGTGCCGGGAGGGGGTCGGGACAGCCCCAGCATTTT. It encodes CSAGRGSGQPQHF.

There are a few counts of this clonotype. The chain recombines TRBV4-1 with TRBJ1-1, with unresolved D. Germline loops: CDR1 MGHRA, CDR2 YSYEKL. The CDR3 consists of 15 residues. V lost 0 bases and J lost 3, with 11 bases in between. CDR3 sequence reads: CASSQDSAAYTEAFF. The CDR3 coding sequence is TGCGCCAGCAGCCAAGATTCGGCGGCCTACACTGAAGCTTTCTTT.

This clonotype was seen at least ten times. The CDR3 sequence: CSARERTGQETQYF. The CDR3 DNA reads as TGCAGTGCTAGAGAACGGACAGGCCAAGAGACCCAGTACTTC. The chain employs TRBV20-1 and TRBJ2-5; 7 bases are shared with TRBD1. The CDR3 is 14 amino acids. CDR1 is DFQATT and CDR2 is SNEGSKA in the germline V gene (reference sequence). The J segment lost 1 base and the V segment lost 0 bases, leaving 2 bases of the junction unmatched.

This clonotype was seen repeatedly, ten times or more. The J gene is TRBJ1-1, the V gene TRBV19, with D hard to call. The CDR3 covers 13 residues. CDR1 is LNHDA, CDR2 SQIVND, per germline (reference sequence). V was cut by 5 bases and J by 0 bases, with 7 bases left in between. CDR3 in amino acids: CASSSFMNTEAFF. The DNA for the CDR3 is TGTGCCAGTAGTTCCTTCATGAACACTGAAGCTTTCTTT.

This clonotype has a count of ten or more. The rearrangement joins TRBV20-1 to TRBJ1-2; weak D call: TRBD1 (5 bases). The CDR3 totals 14 residues. V shed 3 bases and J shed 4 bases, with 15 bases lying between them. Germline values: CDR1 DFQATT, CDR2 SNEGSKA (reference sequence). CDR3 sequence (DNA): TGCAGTGCTAGCCCTGGGGGGGAAGTCTATGGCTACACCTTC. Its protein is CSASPGGEVYGYTF.

This clonotype was picked up many times. The chain joins TRBV7-2 to TRBJ1-2, with 8 positions matching TRBD1. Germline values: CDR1 SGHTA, CDR2 FQGNSA. V shed 7 bases, J shed 5 bases, and the junction held 12 bases outside the gene matches. The CDR3 loop spans 15 amino acids. The CDR3 region is CASTPGQALGYGYTF. CDR3 DNA: TGTGCCAGCACCCCGGGACAGGCCCTGGGGTATGGCTACACCTTC.

This clonotype was found a few times. The V and J genes are TRBV5-1 and TRBJ2-3; D not resolved. The germline V gene encodes CDR1 SGHRS and CDR2 YFSETQ. Trimming removed 7 bases at V and 1 base at J, with 1 base between. This CDR3 has 10 residues. The CDR3 protein is CASGTDTQYF. Written as DNA, the CDR3 is TGCGCCAGCGGCACAGATACGCAGTATTTT. Drawing the rest from reference TRBV5-1 and TRBJ2-3, the complete variable domain is KAGVTQTPRYLIKTRGQQVTLSCSPISGHRSVSWYQQTPGQGLQFLFEYFSETQRNKGNFPGRFSGRQFSNSRSEMNVSTLELGDSALYLCASGTDTQYFGPGTRLTVL.

V usage is TRBV20-1 and J usage is TRBJ2-2; D is tentatively TRBD1 or TRBD2 (5 bases each). Germline CDR1 DFQATT, CDR2 SNEGSKA (reference sequence). Trimming removed 1 base from V and 11 bases from J, with 20 bases in between. This CDR3 comprises 15 residues. CDR3 nucleotides: TGCAGTGCTAGAGGCAGGGTACCGAACAGCGGCGAGCTGTTTTTT. Translated, it gives CSARGRVPNSGELFF.

This clonotype was seen repeatedly, ten times or more. This chain joins TRBV6-6 and TRBJ1-1; 9 positions match TRBD1. With 6 bases clipped from V and 0 bases from J, the junction kept 8 bases outside the gene matches. The CDR3 totals 16 residues. The germline gives CDR1 MNHNY, CDR2 SVGAGI (reference sequence). Here the CDR3 DNA reads TGTGCCAGCAGCCGCGGGACAGGGACCTTGAACACTGAAGCTTTCTTT. The encoded protein is CASSRGTGTLNTEAFF.

This clonotype was counted ten times or more. The CDR3 sequence: CAISDNYSNQPQHF. DNA of the CDR3: TGTGCCATCAGTGACAACTATAGCAATCAGCCCCAGCATTTT. This rearrangement joins TRBV10-3 to TRBJ1-5; D unclear. Germline CDR1 and CDR2: ENHRY and SYGVKD. CDR3 length: 14 amino acids. Trimming removed 3 bases at V and 0 bases at J, with 6 bases between.

This clonotype was detected ten times or more. The chain combines TRBV24-1 with TRBJ2-3, with D perhaps matching TRBD2 (6 bases). This CDR3 spans 14 amino acids. V was shortened by 1 base and J by 6 bases, with 10 bases between the two germline ends. The germline gives CDR1 KGHDR, CDR2 SFDVKD. The CDR3 loop reads CATSDLLAGDTQYF. The CDR3 DNA follows: TGTGCCACCAGTGATTTACTAGCCGGTGATACGCAGTATTTT.